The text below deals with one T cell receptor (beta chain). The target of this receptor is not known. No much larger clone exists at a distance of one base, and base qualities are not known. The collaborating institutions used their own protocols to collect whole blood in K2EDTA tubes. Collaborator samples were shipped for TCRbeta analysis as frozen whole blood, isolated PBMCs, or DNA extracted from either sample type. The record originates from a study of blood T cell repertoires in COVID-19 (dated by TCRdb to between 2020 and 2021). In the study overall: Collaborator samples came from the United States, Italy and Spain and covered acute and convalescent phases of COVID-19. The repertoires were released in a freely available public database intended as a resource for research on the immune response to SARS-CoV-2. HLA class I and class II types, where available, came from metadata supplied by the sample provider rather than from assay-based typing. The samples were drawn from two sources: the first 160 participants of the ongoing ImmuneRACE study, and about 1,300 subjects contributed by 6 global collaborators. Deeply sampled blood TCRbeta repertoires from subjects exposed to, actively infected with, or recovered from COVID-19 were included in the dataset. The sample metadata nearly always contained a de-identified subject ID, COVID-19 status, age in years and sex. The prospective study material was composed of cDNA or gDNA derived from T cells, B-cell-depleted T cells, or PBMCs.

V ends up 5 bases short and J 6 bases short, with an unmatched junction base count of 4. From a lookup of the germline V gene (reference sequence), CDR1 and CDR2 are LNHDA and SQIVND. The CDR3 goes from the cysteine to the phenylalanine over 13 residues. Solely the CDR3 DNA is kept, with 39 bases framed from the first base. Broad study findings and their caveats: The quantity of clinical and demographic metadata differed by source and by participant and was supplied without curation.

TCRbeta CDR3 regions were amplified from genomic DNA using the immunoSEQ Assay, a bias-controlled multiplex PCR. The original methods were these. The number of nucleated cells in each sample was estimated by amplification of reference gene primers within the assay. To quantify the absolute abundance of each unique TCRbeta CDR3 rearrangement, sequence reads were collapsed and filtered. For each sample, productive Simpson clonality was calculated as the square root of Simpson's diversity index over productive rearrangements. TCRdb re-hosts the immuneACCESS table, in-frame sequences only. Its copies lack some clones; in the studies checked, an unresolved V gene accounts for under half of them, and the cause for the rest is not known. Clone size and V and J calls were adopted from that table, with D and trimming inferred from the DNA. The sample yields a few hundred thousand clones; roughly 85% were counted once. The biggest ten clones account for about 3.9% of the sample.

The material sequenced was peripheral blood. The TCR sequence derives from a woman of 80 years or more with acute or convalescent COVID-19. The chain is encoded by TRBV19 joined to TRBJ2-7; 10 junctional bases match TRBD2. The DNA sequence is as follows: TGTGCCAGTAGTGTGACTAGCGGGTTCGAGCAGTACTTC. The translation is CASSVTSGFEQYF.